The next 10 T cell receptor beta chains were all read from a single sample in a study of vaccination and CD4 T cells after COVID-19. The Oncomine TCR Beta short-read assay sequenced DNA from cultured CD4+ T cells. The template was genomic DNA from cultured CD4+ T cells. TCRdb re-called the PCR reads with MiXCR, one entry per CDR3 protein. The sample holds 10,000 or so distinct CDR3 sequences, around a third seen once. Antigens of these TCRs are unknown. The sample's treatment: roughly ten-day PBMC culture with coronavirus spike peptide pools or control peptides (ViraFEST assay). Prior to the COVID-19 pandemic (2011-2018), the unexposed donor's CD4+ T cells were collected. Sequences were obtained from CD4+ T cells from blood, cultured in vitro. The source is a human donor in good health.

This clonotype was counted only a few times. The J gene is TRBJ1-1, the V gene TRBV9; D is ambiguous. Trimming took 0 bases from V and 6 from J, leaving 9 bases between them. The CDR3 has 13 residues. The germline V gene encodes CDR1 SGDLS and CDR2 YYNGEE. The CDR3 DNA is TGTGCCAGCAGCGTAGATACTAGGTCTGAAGCTTTCTTT. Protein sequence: CASSVDTRSEAFF.

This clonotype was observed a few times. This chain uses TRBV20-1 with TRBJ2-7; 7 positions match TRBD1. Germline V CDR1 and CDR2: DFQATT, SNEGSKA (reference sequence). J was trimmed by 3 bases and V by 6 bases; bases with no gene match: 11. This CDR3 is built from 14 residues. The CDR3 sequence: CSATDRQGLYEQYF. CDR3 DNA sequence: TGCAGTGCCACGGACAGGCAGGGGCTCTACGAGCAGTACTTC.

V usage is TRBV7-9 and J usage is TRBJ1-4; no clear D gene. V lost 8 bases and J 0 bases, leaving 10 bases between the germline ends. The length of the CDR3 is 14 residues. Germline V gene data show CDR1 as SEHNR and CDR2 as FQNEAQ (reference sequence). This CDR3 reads CASLRGATNEKLFF. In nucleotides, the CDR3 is TGTGCCAGCTTACGTGGTGCAACTAATGAAAAACTGTTTTTT.

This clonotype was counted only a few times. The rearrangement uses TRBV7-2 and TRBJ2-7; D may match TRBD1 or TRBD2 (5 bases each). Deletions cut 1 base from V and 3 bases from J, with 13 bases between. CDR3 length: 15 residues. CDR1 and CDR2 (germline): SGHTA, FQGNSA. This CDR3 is CASSLGVLGDYEQYF. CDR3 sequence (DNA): TGTGCCAGCAGCTTAGGAGTGTTGGGGGACTACGAGCAGTACTTC.

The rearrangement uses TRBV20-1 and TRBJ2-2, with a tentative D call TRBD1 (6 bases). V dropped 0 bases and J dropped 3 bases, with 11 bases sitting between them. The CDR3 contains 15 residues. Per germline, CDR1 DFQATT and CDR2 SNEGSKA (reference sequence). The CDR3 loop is CSARDYQGYTGELFF. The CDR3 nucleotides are TGCAGTGCTAGAGATTACCAGGGGTACACCGGGGAGCTGTTTTTT.

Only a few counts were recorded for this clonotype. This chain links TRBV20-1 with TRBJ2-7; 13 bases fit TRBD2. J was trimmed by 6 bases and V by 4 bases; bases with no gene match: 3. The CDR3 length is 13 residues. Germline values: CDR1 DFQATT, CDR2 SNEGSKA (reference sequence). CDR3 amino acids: CSAKGLAGAEQYF. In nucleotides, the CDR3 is TGCAGTGCTAAAGGACTAGCGGGAGCCGAGCAGTACTTC.

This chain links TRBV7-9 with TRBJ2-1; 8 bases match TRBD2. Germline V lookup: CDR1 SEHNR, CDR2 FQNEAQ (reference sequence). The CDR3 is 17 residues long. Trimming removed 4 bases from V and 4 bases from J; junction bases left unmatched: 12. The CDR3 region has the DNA TGTGCCAGCAGCTCCCCCGTCGGGACTAGTGGGTACAATGAGCAGTTCTTC. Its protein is CASSSPVGTSGYNEQFF.

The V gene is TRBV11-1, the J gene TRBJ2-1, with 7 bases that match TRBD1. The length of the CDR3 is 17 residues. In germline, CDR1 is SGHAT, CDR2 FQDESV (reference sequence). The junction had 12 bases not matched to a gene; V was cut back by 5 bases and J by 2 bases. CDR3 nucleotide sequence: TGTGCCAGCAGCAAAACTAGGGGGCTACAGACCTACAATGAGCAGTTCTTC. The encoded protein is CASSKTRGLQTYNEQFF. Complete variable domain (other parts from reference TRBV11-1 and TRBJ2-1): EAEVAQSPRYKITEKSQAVAFWCDPISGHATLYWYRQILGQGPELLVQFQDESVVDDSQLPKDRFSAERLKGVDSTLKIQPAELGDSAMYLCASSKTRGLQTYNEQFFGPGTRLTVL.

The CDR3 sequence: CASSRQGGGGETQYF. CDR3 sequence (DNA): TGCGCCAGCAGTCGTCAAGGGGGCGGGGGAGAGACCCAGTACTTC. The chain links TRBV23-1 to TRBJ2-5; D is possibly TRBD1 or TRBD2 (7 bases each). TRBV23-1 has ORF status, its function being uncertain. V was cut by 4 bases and J by 4 bases, with 16 bases left in between. The CDR3 spans 15 residues.

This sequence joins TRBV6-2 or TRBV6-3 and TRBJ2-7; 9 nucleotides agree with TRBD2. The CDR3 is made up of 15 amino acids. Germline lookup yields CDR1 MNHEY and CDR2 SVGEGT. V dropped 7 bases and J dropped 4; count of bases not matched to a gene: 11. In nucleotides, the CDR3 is TGTGCCAGCACCGTCTGGCTAGCGGGAATATACGAGCAGTACTTC. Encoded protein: CASTVWLAGIYEQYF.